The clone carrying this T cell receptor (beta chain) was detected a few times. Its antigen remains unknown. The data derive from a study of sequential checkpoint blockade in melanoma. Whole-study findings and limits: T-cell fraction and clonality followed PD-L1 and CD8+ counts, not mutational load. About 30 times likelier clinical benefit followed increased tumor T-cell fraction and clonality.

Trimming removed 3 bases at V and 6 bases at J, with 18 bases between. The CDR3 is 16 amino acids. CDR1 is SGHNT and CDR2 is YENEEA in the germline V gene. Described treatment: randomized to nivolumab then ipilimumab (arm A) or the reverse (arm B). Libraries were prepared by immunoSEQ multiplex PCR; TCRdb keeps only in-frame clonotypes and omits some of them. The sample has some 22,000 clones; around 26% are singletons. Material: tumor tissue (inferred from file names), obtained from a patient given nivolumab and ipilimumab in sequence. This sequence was found in a human donor with melanoma. The chain employs TRBV11-3 and TRBJ2-1, with a weak D call TRBD2 (6 bases). CDR3 nucleotides: TGTGCCAGCAGCTTGGAGTCGCGGGGTAGGGTCAATGAGCAGTTCTTC. Translating gives CASSLESRGRVNEQFF. Together with reference TRBV11-3 and TRBJ2-1, the CDR3 gives the full variable domain: EAGVVQSPRYKIIEKKQPVAFWCNPISGHNTLYWYLQNLGQGPELLIRYENEEAVDDSQLPKDRFSAERLKGVDSTLKIQPAELGDSAVYLCASSLESRGRVNEQFFGPGTRLTVL.